This is a list of T cell receptor beta chains from one sample in a study of cytomegalovirus exposure and HLA in healthy donors. Measured with immunoSEQ multiplex PCR; TCRdb has only the in-frame clones, and not every one. This table has about 140,000 clones, more than 75% appearing once. Sequenced sample: PBMCs. All receptors come from a man aged 35 to 55 in good health and CMV-seronegative. Each CDR3 is given with its conserved first and last residue. D genes are given only for firm matches. Not all rows give a size; the values are once, few, many and, for expanded clones, a class.

size	V	D	length	J	CDR3	DNA
few	TRBV5-1	TRBD1	15	TRBJ2-5	CASSRTGGLQETQYF	TGCGCCAGCAGCAGGACAGGGGGTCTCCAAGAGACCCAGTACTTC
few	TRBV28	NA	12	TRBJ1-6	CASGWDREDLHF	TGTGCCAGCGGGTGGGATCGGGAGGACCTCCACTTT
NA	TRBV19	NA	14	TRBJ2-3	CASSIGPLADTQYF	TGTGCCAGTAGTATAGGGCCTCTAGCAGATACGCAGTATTTT
NA	TRBV18	TRBD1	14	TRBJ1-6	CASSPTGVDSPLHF	TGTGCCAGCTCACCTACAGGGGTAGATTCACCCCTCCACTTT
NA	TRBV7-8	NA	16	TRBJ2-7	CASSLLVQGFGYEQYF	TGTGCCAGCAGCTTACTAGTACAGGGTTTCGGCTACGAGCAGTACTTC
NA	TRBV4-2	TRBD1	16	TRBJ2-5	CASSQDVGTGRETQYF	TGTGCCAGCAGCCAAGATGTCGGGACAGGTCGAGAGACCCAGTACTTC
NA	TRBV5-4	NA	14	TRBJ2-5	CASSFGRGEETQYF	TGTGCCAGCAGCTTCGGGAGAGGAGAAGAGACCCAGTACTTC
NA	TRBV5-1	TRBD1	13	TRBJ1-2	CASSLGDRSGYTF	TGCGCCAGCAGCTTGGGGGACAGGTCCGGCTACACCTTC
once	TRBV19	TRBD1	18	TRBJ2-3	CASSHRGWTGGPTDTQYF	TGTGCCAGTAGCCATCGGGGGTGGACAGGGGGACCCACAGATACGCAGTATTTT
NA	TRBV7-2	TRBD1	17	TRBJ2-3	CASSHYRSGTGTDTQYF	TGTGCCAGCAGCCATTACAGATCCGGGACAGGAACAGATACGCAGTATTTT
few	TRBV4-3	NA	14	TRBJ1-1	CASSRQTVNTEAFF	TGCGCCAGCAGCCGACAGACAGTAAACACTGAAGCTTTCTTT
NA	TRBV6-6	NA	15	TRBJ2-7	CASRRTGQSSYEQYF	TGTGCCAGCAGACGCACCGGACAGAGCTCCTACGAGCAGTACTTC
NA	TRBV14	TRBD1	17	TRBJ2-1	CASSQEAWGTGGNEQFF	TGTGCCAGCAGCCAAGAGGCCTGGGGGACAGGCGGCAATGAGCAGTTCTTC
NA	TRBV19	TRBD1	15	TRBJ2-7	CASSEGAHGSYEQYF	TGTGCCAGTAGTGAGGGGGCCCACGGGTCCTACGAGCAGTACTTC
few	TRBV7-3	NA	13	TRBJ1-2	CASSLNPDSHGTF	TGTGCCAGCAGCTTAAATCCAGACTCCCATGGCACCTTC
NA	TRBV6-6	NA	15	TRBJ2-7	CASNPLVLGLCKQYF	TGTGCCAGCAACCCACTAGTTCTCGGTCTTTGCAAGCAGTACTTC
NA	TRBV2	NA	13	TRBJ1-2	CASSRDRIYGYTF	TGTGCCAGCAGCCGAGACAGGATCTATGGCTACACCTTC
NA	TRBV11-2	NA	15	TRBJ1-1	CASSQQGGGVGEAFF	TGTGCCAGCAGCCAACAGGGCGGGGGGGTTGGTGAAGCTTTCTTT
few	TRBV5-1	NA	16	TRBJ1-1	CASSLASGGTDTEAFF	TGCGCCAGCAGCTTGGCGTCTGGGGGGACGGACACTGAAGCTTTCTTT
NA	TRBV4-1	NA	17	TRBJ2-1	CASSHKTSSSSYNEQFF	TGCGCCAGCAGCCACAAGACTAGTAGCAGCTCCTACAATGAGCAGTTCTTC
NA	TRBV19	NA	14	TRBJ2-1	CASSIKTGSNEQFF	TGTGCCAGTAGTATAAAAACAGGGTCCAATGAGCAGTTCTTC
NA	TRBV30	TRBD1	14	TRBJ1-1	CAWSMTGGAPEAFF	TGTGCCTGGAGTATGACAGGGGGCGCCCCTGAAGCTTTCTTT
few	TRBV28	TRBD2	19	TRBJ2-3	CASSLRLAGPSAGPDTQYF	TGTGCCAGCAGTTTAAGACTAGCGGGTCCCTCGGCGGGCCCAGATACGCAGTATTTT
NA	TRBV5-1	TRBD1	15	TRBJ1-4	CASSLDRGGDEKLFF	TGCGCCAGCAGCTTGGACAGGGGAGGAGATGAAAAACTGTTTTTT
NA	TRBV27	NA	13	TRBJ2-3	CASSLVSTDTQYF	TGTGCCAGCAGTTTAGTAAGCACAGATACGCAGTATTTT
few	TRBV10-3	NA	11	TRBJ2-1	CAIIDGGEQFF	TGTGCCATCATCGACGGGGGTGAGCAGTTCTTC
NA	TRBV4-1	TRBD2	18	TRBJ2-7	CASSQVSGLAGGVYEQYF	TGCGCCAGCAGCCAAGTGAGCGGACTAGCGGGAGGTGTGTACGAGCAGTACTTC
NA	TRBV11-3	TRBD2	16	TRBJ2-7	CASSLDGGRALGEQYF	TGTGCCAGCAGCTTAGATGGCGGGAGGGCCCTCGGAGAGCAGTACTTC
NA	TRBV10-3	NA	16	TRBJ1-6	CAISEGGKGWDSPPHF	TGTGCCATCAGTGAAGGCGGGAAGGGTTGGGATTCACCCCCCCACTTT
NA	TRBV11-2	NA	15	TRBJ2-2	CASGITITNTGELFF	TGTGCCAGCGGTATTACTATAACGAACACCGGGGAGCTGTTTTTT
NA	TRBV7-2	TRBD1	14	TRBJ2-5	CASSLQGVLETQYF	TGTGCCAGCAGCCTCCAGGGGGTGTTAGAGACCCAGTACTTC
NA	TRBV19	TRBD1	15	TRBJ2-7	CASSRDRGPTYEQYF	TGTGCCAGTAGCCGGGACAGGGGGCCAACCTACGAGCAGTACTTC
NA	TRBV6-5	NA	13	TRBJ2-5	CASSLQGRETQYF	TGTGCCAGCAGTTTACAGGGCCGGGAGACCCAGTACTTC
once	TRBV4-3	NA	14	TRBJ2-7	CASSQDFQGYEQYF	TGCGCCAGCAGCCAAGATTTTCAGGGCTACGAGCAGTACTTC
NA	TRBV19	TRBD2	15	TRBJ2-1	CASSADSGQDNEQFF	TGTGCCAGTAGTGCCGATAGCGGGCAAGACAATGAGCAGTTCTTC
NA	TRBV7-9	NA	15	TRBJ2-5	CASSLAGAREQEQYF	TGTGCCAGCAGCTTGGCGGGGGCCCGTGAACAGGAGCAGTACTTC